Presented here are 18 T cell receptor beta chains from one specimen sequenced in a study of patients and donors after allogeneic stem cell transplantation. MiXCR was run by TCRdb on the RT-PCR reads, yielding one entry per CDR3 protein. The sample comprises 2,500 to 3,000 distinct CDR3 sequences, 8.2% of which are singletons, and 9.6% rests with the top ten. The specimen sequenced was blood, either unsorted or a sorted T cell fraction (not recorded which). The receptors were gathered from a human donor who was either an allogeneic HSCT recipient or a stem cell or donor lymphocyte infusion donor (not recorded which). It is not recorded whose cells these are; they may come from a transplant donor.

This clonotype is large. The chain links TRBV7-8 to TRBJ2-7; D possibly uses TRBD1 or TRBD2 (5 bases each). V was trimmed by 6 bases and J by 1 base, leaving 16 bases between them. CDR1 is SGHVS, CDR2 FQNEAQ, per germline. This CDR3 has 15 residues. DNA for the CDR3: TGTGCCAGCAGTTCCTCCGGGACGGCATCCTACGAGCAGTACTTC. Its protein is CASSSSGTASYEQYF. Filled out from reference TRBV7-8 and TRBJ2-7, the complete variable domain reads GAGVSQSPRYKVAKRGQDVALRCDPISGHVSLFWYQQALGQGPEFLTYFQNEAQLDKSGLPSDRFFAERPEGSVSTLKIQRTQQEDSAVYLCASSSSGTASYEQYFGPGTRLTVT.

This clonotype rates as medium-sized. The chain joins TRBV12-3 or TRBV12-4 to TRBJ2-2, with no clear D. The CDR3 is made up of 12 amino acids. V lost 5 bases, J lost 6 bases, and 7 bases lay in between. CDR3 DNA: TGTGCCAGCAGTCTTAGATCCGGGGAGCTGTTTTTT. Protein sequence: CASSLRSGELFF.

This clonotype has more than one count but fewer than ten. The genes are TRBV7-2 and TRBJ2-1; no clear D. From germline, CDR1 is SGHTA and CDR2 FQGNSA. The CDR3 is 13 residues long. Trimming took off 3 bases at V and 9 bases at J, with 12 bases between the two ends. CDR3 coding DNA: TGTGCCAGCAGCTTCGACAACTCCCTTGAGCAGTTCTTC. This codes for CASSFDNSLEQFF. Using reference TRBV7-2 and TRBJ2-1 for the parts outside the CDR3, the full variable domain is GAGVSQSPSNKVTEKGKDVELRCDPISGHTALYWYRQSLGQGLEFLIYFQGNSAPDKSGLPSDRFSAERTGGSVSTLTIQRTQQEDSAVYLCASSFDNSLEQFFGPGTRLTVL.

The chain is built from TRBV5-1 and TRBJ2-4, with TRBD1 as a possible D gene (5 bases). Trimming took 4 bases from V and 3 from J, leaving 14 bases between them. CDR3 size: 15 residues. CDR1 SGHRS and CDR2 YFSETQ come from the germline V gene. Written as DNA, the CDR3 is TGCGCCAGCAGCCCGGACACGGTCAACAAAAACATTCAGTACTTC. Translation gives CASSPDTVNKNIQYF.

The chain joins TRBV7-2 to TRBJ2-3; the D gene is possibly TRBD2 (5 bases). CDR1 is SGHTA, CDR2 FQGNSA, per germline. This CDR3 is built from 14 residues. The V and J ends lost 1 base and 4 bases respectively, with 9 bases between them. The CDR3, as DNA: TGTGCCAGCAGCTTAGATTACGGGGCAGATACGCAGTATTTT. Amino acid sequence: CASSLDYGADTQYF.

The V and J genes are TRBV28 and TRBJ1-5; D is ambiguous. This CDR3 has 12 amino acids. Per the germline V gene, CDR1 is MDHEN and CDR2 is SYDVKM. V lost 5 bases to trimming and J lost 7 bases, with 9 bases between them. In DNA form, the CDR3 reads TGTGCCAGCAGTACCAGGCAGCAGCCCCAGCATTTT. Protein: CASSTRQQPQHF.

This chain links TRBV29-1 with TRBJ2-1, with 10 nucleotides matching TRBD1. J was trimmed by 0 bases and V by 6 bases; bases with no gene match: 11. The germline gives CDR1 SQVTM, CDR2 ANQGSEA. The CDR3 spans 17 residues. The CDR3 nucleotides are TGCAGCGTCTCCCGGACAGGGGGAGTGACCTCCTACAATGAGCAGTTCTTC. It codes for CSVSRTGGVTSYNEQFF.

This clonotype qualifies as medium-sized. This chain links TRBV5-1 with TRBJ2-1, with D tentatively TRBD2 (5 bases). Trimming stripped 0 bases from V and 9 bases from J, with 7 bases between. The CDR3 covers 12 residues. Per the germline V gene, CDR1 is SGHRS and CDR2 is YFSETQ. CDR3 amino acids: CASSLEAVEQFF. The CDR3 DNA reads TGCGCCAGCAGCTTGGAAGCGGTTGAGCAGTTCTTC.

This clonotype was seen a few times. The chain employs TRBV29-1 and TRBJ2-1, with TRBD1 as a possible D gene (8 bases). V was clipped by 7 bases and J by 7 bases, with 14 bases between them. CDR3 length: 12 residues. CDR1 and CDR2 (germline): SQVTM, ANQGSEA. The CDR3: CSGDRGGNEQFF. The DNA of the CDR3 is TGCAGCGGCGACAGGGGAGGGAATGAGCAGTTCTTC.

The rearrangement joins TRBV3-1 to TRBJ2-5, with D possibly matching TRBD2 (6 bases). CDR1 is LGHDT and CDR2 is YNNKEL in the germline V gene (reference sequence). The CDR3 is 14 residues long. V lost 2 bases and J 4 bases, leaving 11 bases between the germline ends. The CDR3 DNA follows: TGTGCCAGCAGCCAATCGGGAGCAGGAGAGACCCAGTACTTC. It codes for CASSQSGAGETQYF.

V usage is TRBV11-2 and J usage is TRBJ2-3; 10 nucleotides line up with TRBD2. The J segment lost 1 base and the V segment lost 3 bases, leaving 7 bases of the junction unmatched. The CDR3 contains 17 residues. CDR1 and CDR2 (germline): SGHAT, FQNNGV. CDR3 sequence (DNA): TGTGCCAGCAGCTTGGGCGGAGCGGGAGGGGGCACAGATACGCAGTATTTT. This translates into CASSLGGAGGGTDTQYF.

The rearrangement uses TRBV2 and TRBJ2-3; D possibly corresponds to TRBD1 (6 bases). CDR3 size: 13 residues. Trimming removed 6 bases at V and 3 bases at J, with 10 bases between. From germline, CDR1 is SNHLY and CDR2 FYNNEI. The CDR3 spells CASSRQETDTQYF. As DNA, the CDR3 is TGTGCCAGCAGCAGACAGGAGACAGATACGCAGTATTTT.

This clonotype was seen a few times. The chain employs TRBV13 and TRBJ2-7, with 9 nucleotides matching TRBD1. CDR1 is PRHDT and CDR2 is FYEKMQ in the germline V gene (reference sequence). The CDR3 is made up of 13 amino acids. V was clipped by 8 bases and J by 3 bases; unmatched bases: 5. CDR3 DNA: TGTGCCAGCTATAGACAGGGGGGCTACGAGCAGTACTTC. Translation gives CASYRQGGYEQYF.

This clonotype was seen a handful of times. The J gene is TRBJ2-2, the V gene TRBV7-2, with D unclear. V was pared by 8 bases and J by 0 bases, with 7 bases between. The CDR3 spans 13 residues. Germline assignment: CDR1 SGHTA and CDR2 FQGNSA. The CDR3 spells CASDVPNTGELFF. DNA of the CDR3: TGTGCCAGCGATGTACCGAACACCGGGGAGCTGTTTTTT.

This clonotype qualifies as medium-sized (0.01 to 0.1%). DNA of the CDR3: TGTGCCAGCAGCTTGGCCGGGGGGTCCGAGCAGTACTTC. Its translation is CASSLAGGSEQYF. The chain recombines TRBV5-6 with TRBJ2-7, with 7 bases aligning to TRBD2. In germline, CDR1 is SGHDT, CDR2 YYEEEE. There are 13 residues in the CDR3. Losses at the gene ends were 0 bases for V and 6 bases for J; bases not matched to a gene: 3.

This rearrangement joins TRBV29-1 to TRBJ1-2, with D hard to call. Germline V lookup: CDR1 SQVTM, CDR2 ANQGSEA. The CDR3 extends over 10 amino acids. V gave up 3 bases and J gave up 4 bases, with 3 bases separating them. The CDR3: CSVDSYGYTF. The CDR3 DNA sequence: TGCAGCGTTGACAGCTATGGCTACACCTTC.

This rearrangement joins TRBV20-1 to TRBJ2-6; D remains unclear. Germline V gives CDR1 DFQATT, CDR2 SNEGSKA (reference sequence). V lost 1 base, J lost 0 bases, and 4 bases lay in between. The CDR3 runs to 14 residues. CDR3 bases: TGCAGTGCTAGAGGTGGCTCTGGGGCCAACGTCCTGACTTTC. Protein product: CSARGGSGANVLTF.

This clonotype was counted only a few times. The chain is built from TRBV7-3 and TRBJ2-1, with 8 bases lining up with TRBD2. V was pared by 1 base and J by 5 bases, with 10 bases of the junction left unmatched. CDR3 length: 17 residues. CDR1 is SGHTA, CDR2 FQGTGA, per germline. The CDR3 loop is CASSLIRSAGAHNEQFF. For the CDR3, the DNA is TGTGCCAGCAGCTTAATCCGGTCAGCGGGAGCCCACAATGAGCAGTTCTTC.